Described below is a single T cell receptor (beta chain) sequence and its context. The CDR3 is 14 residues long. V lost 4 bases to trimming and J lost 6 bases, with 15 bases between them. Germline V gene sequence: CDR1 LGHDT, CDR2 YNNKEL (reference sequence). Profiled with immunoSEQ multiplex PCR; TCRdb holds only in-frame clones, not every one. The sample lists hundreds of thousands of clones; roughly nine tenths were seen once. Study members were between roughly 18 and 90 years old and lived in some 26 US regions. Recovered status in Cohort 3 required two negative PCRs, clearance, or symptom resolution. These data come from a study of blood T cell repertoires in COVID-19. Study information: Nucleic acid was either cDNA or gDNA, and it came from T cells, B-cell-depleted T cells, or PBMCs.

Sequences were obtained from PBMCs or T cells enriched from blood (not recorded which). The genes are TRBV3-1 (or the pseudogene TRBV3-2) and TRBJ1-2; tentative D call: TRBD1 (5 bases). This clonotype was sampled from a woman in her twenties or thirties who had recovered from COVID-19. CDR3 bases: TGTGCCAGCAGCCCCGATGGAGGGGCAAATGGCTACACCTTC. Protein product: CASSPDGGANGYTF.